This record concerns one TCR beta chain sequence. These data originate in a study of blood T cell repertoires in COVID-19. For the study at large: COVID-19 samples, acute and convalescent, were from the United States, Italy and Spain. The analysed material was cDNA or gDNA that came from T cells, B-cell-depleted T cells, or PBMCs.

Authors' processing steps: Cell counts per sample came from amplifying reference gene primers. Assay: immunoSEQ multiplex PCR; the TCRdb copy retains only in-frame clones and omits some. V and J calls and clone size are copied from that table; D and trimming were computed from the DNA. In the table there are more than 110,000 clones, 80% to 90% of which are singletons. The clonotype was recovered from a woman aged 40 to 50 with acute or convalescent COVID-19. Input material: peripheral blood.

In DNA form, the CDR3 reads TGTGCCACTAGGGACAGGGGGGATGTAACCGGGGAGCTGTTTTTT. Protein product: CATRDRGDVTGELFF. V usage is TRBV19 and J usage is TRBJ2-2; 11 bases are shared with TRBD1. V gave up 10 bases and J gave up 5 bases; unmatched junction bases: 9. The CDR3 consists of 15 residues. CDR1 is LNHDA, CDR2 SQIVND, per germline (reference sequence).